These 20 T cell receptor beta chains came from one sample sequenced in a study of T-cell reconstitution after alpha-beta-depleted transplantation in children. During its preparation, the TCRbeta library received unique molecular identifiers. TCRdb called the PCR reads again in MiXCR, with one record for every CDR3 protein. The sample yields some 520,000 distinct CDR3 sequences, 30% to 35% seen once. Sequenced material: PBMCs from the stem cell graft donor, taken from the stem cell graft. These receptors were taken from a human donor who donated a stem cell graft to a child with aplastic anemia.

V gene TRBV29-1 combines with J gene TRBJ2-7; the match to TRBD2 covers 7 bases. This CDR3 is built from 15 residues. V shed 5 bases, J shed 2 bases, and the junction held 12 bases outside the gene matches. Looked up from germline, CDR1 is SQVTM and CDR2 is ANQGSEA. The CDR3 DNA sequence: TGCAGCGTTTTAGGAGCGGGACGGGAAACCTACGAGCAGTACTTC. This codes for CSVLGAGRETYEQYF.

The chain combines TRBV25-1 with TRBJ1-2, with D unclear. The CDR3 totals 13 residues. The germline V and J ends were trimmed by 4 bases and 8 bases, with 14 bases remaining between them. Germline CDR1 and CDR2: MGHDK and SYGVNS. CDR3 in DNA: TGTGCCAGCAGTGGAGTCCGGGCAGACGGCTACACCTTC. As protein: CASSGVRADGYTF.

The chain carries TRBV20-1 and TRBJ2-1; 11 bases align to TRBD2. V was pared by 3 bases and J by 4 bases, with 2 bases of the junction left unmatched. The CDR3 spans 14 residues. Germline loops: CDR1 DFQATT, CDR2 SNEGSKA (reference sequence). CDR3 protein: CSASASGRYNEQFF. The CDR3 DNA reads TGCAGTGCTAGCGCTAGCGGGAGGTACAATGAGCAGTTCTTC.

This chain joins TRBV21-1 and TRBJ2-7. TRBV21-1 corresponds to a pseudogene. The CDR3 covers 10 residues. The CDR3 here is CASGTYEQYV. The CDR3 DNA reads TGTGCCAGCGGGACCTACGAGCAGTACGTC.

This clonotype occurred a few times. The J gene is TRBJ2-3, the V gene TRBV19, with 7 nucleotides matching TRBD1. This CDR3 has 14 amino acids. The ends lost 1 base at V and 4 bases at J; junction bases unmatched: 2. Germline V gene data show CDR1 as LNHDA and CDR2 as SQIVND (reference sequence). CDR3 DNA sequence: TGTGCCAGTAGTATAGCAGGGGGTTCAGATACGCAGTATTTT. It yields the protein CASSIAGGSDTQYF. The full variable domain, its missing parts supplied by reference TRBV19 and TRBJ2-3, is DGGITQSPKYLFRKEGQNVTLSCEQNLNHDAMYWYRQDPGQGLRLIYYSQIVNDFQKGDIAEGYSVSREKKESFPLTVTSAQKNPTAFYLCASSIAGGSDTQYFGPGTRLTVL.

The chain is built from TRBV4-3 and TRBJ2-2; the D gene is possibly TRBD2 (5 bases). Germline V gene sequence: CDR1 LGHNA, CDR2 YSLEER. The CDR3 sequence is 16 residues long. V was trimmed by 0 bases and J by 6 bases, leaving 14 bases between them. The CDR3 sequence: CASSQETTRVPGELFF. The CDR3 DNA reads TGCGCCAGCAGCCAAGAAACCACTAGGGTTCCCGGGGAGCTGTTTTTT.

A few counts support this clonotype. The chain combines TRBV5-5 with TRBJ1-2; no firm D call. The CDR3 is 12 amino acids. With 1 base removed from V and 4 bases from J, the gap between germline ends came to 5 bases. Germline values: CDR1 SGHKS, CDR2 YYEKEE (reference sequence). The CDR3 loop is CASSLWLYGYTF. Here the CDR3 DNA reads TGTGCCAGCAGCTTGTGGCTCTATGGCTACACCTTC. The full variable domain, with the rest looked up from reference TRBV5-5 and TRBJ1-2, is DAGVTQSPTHLIKTRGQQVTLRCSPISGHKSVSWYQQVLGQGPQFIFQYYEKEERGRGNFPDRFSARQFPNYSSELNVNALLLGDSALYLCASSLWLYGYTFGSGTRLTVV.

This clonotype was seen a few times. The chain combines TRBV10-3 with TRBJ2-5, with 12 bases identical to TRBD2. This CDR3 contains 17 residues. CDR1 is ENHRY, CDR2 SYGVKD, per germline. Unmatched junction bases numbered 10, after V lost 6 bases and J lost 2 bases. This CDR3 reads CAISLSTSGSRQETQYF. In DNA form, the CDR3 reads TGTGCCATCAGCCTCTCGACTAGCGGGAGCCGACAAGAGACCCAGTACTTC.

V is TRBV5-1 and J is TRBJ1-1; D is unclear. The germline gives CDR1 SGHRS, CDR2 YFSETQ. CDR3 length: 14 amino acids. Trimming took off 3 bases at V and 0 bases at J, with 9 bases between the two ends. CDR3 in amino acids: CASSSGIMNTEAFF. CDR3 sequence (DNA): TGCGCCAGCAGCTCTGGAATCATGAACACTGAAGCTTTCTTT.

This clonotype was counted a few times. This chain connects TRBV19 to TRBJ2-1, with 13 bases identical to TRBD2. The ends lost 1 base at V and 8 bases at J; junction bases unmatched: 2. This CDR3 spans 15 amino acids. From germline, CDR1 is LNHDA and CDR2 SQIVND (reference sequence). This CDR3 reads CASSIGTSGSHEQFF. In DNA, the CDR3 is TGTGCCAGTAGTATAGGGACTAGCGGGAGTCATGAGCAGTTCTTC. Using reference TRBV19 and TRBJ2-1 for the parts outside the CDR3, the full variable domain is DGGITQSPKYLFRKEGQNVTLSCEQNLNHDAMYWYRQDPGQGLRLIYYSQIVNDFQKGDIAEGYSVSREKKESFPLTVTSAQKNPTAFYLCASSIGTSGSHEQFFGPGTRLTVL.

The chain joins TRBV10-3 to TRBJ1-1; D is unresolved. The germline gives CDR1 ENHRY, CDR2 SYGVKD. The CDR3 has 14 amino acids. V lost 0 bases and J lost 6, with 11 bases in between. The CDR3 protein is CAISESTGGPEAFF. CDR3 coding DNA: TGTGCCATCAGTGAGTCGACTGGCGGGCCTGAAGCTTTCTTT.

The chain uses TRBV6-1 and TRBJ2-1; perhaps D is TRBD1 or TRBD2 (5 bases each). Germline CDR1 reads MNHNS; CDR2 reads SASEGT. The CDR3 sequence is 16 residues long. Trimming left V 0 bases short and J 3 bases short, with 12 bases between. The CDR3, as DNA: TGTGCCAGCAGTGAAGCGGGGGAGCTTCGCTACAATGAGCAGTTCTTC. Translating it yields CASSEAGELRYNEQFF.

This clonotype was counted only a few times. The rearrangement uses TRBV12-5 and TRBJ2-1; a weak D match, TRBD2 (6 bases). Germline values: CDR1 LGHNT, CDR2 FRNRAP. Trimming stripped 1 base from V and 10 bases from J, with 11 bases between. The CDR3 runs to 13 residues. In nucleotides, the CDR3 is TGTGCTAGTGGTTTGGGGGTCCGGGAGGAGCAGTTCTTC. Its protein product is CASGLGVREEQFF. Full variable domain (missing parts from reference TRBV12-5 and TRBJ2-1): DARVTQTPRHKVTEMGQEVTMRCQPILGHNTVFWYRQTMMQGLELLAYFRNRAPLDDSGMPKDRFSAEMPDATLATLKIQPSEPRDSAVYFCASGLGVREEQFFGPGTRLTVL.

This chain connects TRBV7-2 to TRBJ2-1; D uncertain. The germline V gene encodes CDR1 SGHTA and CDR2 FQGNSA. CDR3 length equals 13 residues. The V gene lost 1 base and the J gene lost 10 bases, with 11 bases spanning the gap. The CDR3 coding sequence is TGTGCCAGCAGCTTAGAGCGCGTGGGGGAGCAGTTCTTC. Its protein product is CASSLERVGEQFF.

The V gene is TRBV7-2, the J gene TRBJ2-1; TRBD2 aligns across 12 bases. The V gene's germline CDR1 is SGHTA and CDR2 FQGNSA. The CDR3 consists of 17 residues. V trimming: 0 bases; J trimming: 4 bases; junction bases outside the gene matches: 4. The CDR3 region has the DNA TGTGCCAGCAGCTTAGCACCTAGCGGGAGGGCTTACAATGAGCAGTTCTTC. Its protein is CASSLAPSGRAYNEQFF.

A few counts support this clonotype. The V and J genes are TRBV20-1 and TRBJ1-4, with TRBD1 as a possible D gene (6 bases). The CDR3 is 13 residues long. V was trimmed by 6 bases and J by 8 bases, leaving 16 bases between them. Per the germline V gene, CDR1 is DFQATT and CDR2 is SNEGSKA (reference sequence). The DNA for the CDR3 is TGCAGTGCCATAACGGGACACGGAGAAAAACTGTTTTTT. Protein sequence: CSAITGHGEKLFF.

V gene TRBV20-1 combines with J gene TRBJ1-1; no clear D gene. The CDR3 length is 15 residues. V lost 6 bases, J lost 0 bases, and 17 bases lay in between. Per the germline V gene, CDR1 is DFQATT and CDR2 is SNEGSKA (reference sequence). The CDR3 sequence: CSAPEGGNLNTEAFF. As DNA, the CDR3 is TGCAGTGCCCCCGAGGGCGGAAACCTGAACACTGAAGCTTTCTTT.

The rearrangement joins TRBV6-1 to TRBJ2-1; TRBD2 aligns across 9 bases. This CDR3 spans 19 amino acids. After removal of 5 bases from V and 4 bases from J, the junction contained 18 bases not matched to a gene. The germline V gene encodes CDR1 MNHNS and CDR2 SASEGT. DNA for the CDR3: TGTGCCAGCAGTAGTCCCAGCGGGAGGCTCCACAGCTCTTACAATGAGCAGTTCTTC. Translated, it gives CASSSPSGRLHSSYNEQFF.

V is TRBV7-2 and J is TRBJ2-2; 7 bases align to TRBD2. The V gene end was trimmed by 3 bases and the J gene end by 0 bases; junction bases not matched to a gene: 16. Germline values: CDR1 SGHTA, CDR2 FQGNSA. This CDR3 contains 20 residues. In DNA, the CDR3 is TGTGCCAGCAGCTTGCGTGAATTGGGGTGGGAGGGAGCGAACACCGGGGAGCTGTTTTTT. Translating gives CASSLRELGWEGANTGELFF.

The V and J genes are TRBV6-1 and TRBJ1-1; D is unclear. Trimming left V 8 bases short and J 0 bases short, with 13 bases between. The CDR3 covers 14 residues. From germline, CDR1 is MNHNS and CDR2 SASEGT. The CDR3 nucleotides read TGTGCCAGCGGAGGCAGCCTTATGAACACTGAAGCTTTCTTT. This translates into CASGGSLMNTEAFF.